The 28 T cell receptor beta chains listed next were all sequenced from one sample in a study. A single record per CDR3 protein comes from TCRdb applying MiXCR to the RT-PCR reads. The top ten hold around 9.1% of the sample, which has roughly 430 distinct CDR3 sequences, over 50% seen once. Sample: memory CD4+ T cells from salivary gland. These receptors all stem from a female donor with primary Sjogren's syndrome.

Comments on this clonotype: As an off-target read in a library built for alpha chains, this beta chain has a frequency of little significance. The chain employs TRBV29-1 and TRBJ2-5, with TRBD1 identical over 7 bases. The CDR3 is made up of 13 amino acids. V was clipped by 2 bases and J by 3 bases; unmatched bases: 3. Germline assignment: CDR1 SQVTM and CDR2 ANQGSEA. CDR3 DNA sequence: TGCAGCGTTGAAAGACAGGGAAAAGAGACCCAGTACTTC. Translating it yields CSVERQGKETQYF.

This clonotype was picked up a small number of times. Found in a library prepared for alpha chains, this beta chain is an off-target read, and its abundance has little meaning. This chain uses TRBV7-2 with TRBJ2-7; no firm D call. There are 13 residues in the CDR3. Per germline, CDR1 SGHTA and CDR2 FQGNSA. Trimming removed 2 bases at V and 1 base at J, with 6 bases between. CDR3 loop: CASSLFTSYEQYF. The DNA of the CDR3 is TGTGCCAGCAGCTTATTTACGTCCTACGAGCAGTACTTC.

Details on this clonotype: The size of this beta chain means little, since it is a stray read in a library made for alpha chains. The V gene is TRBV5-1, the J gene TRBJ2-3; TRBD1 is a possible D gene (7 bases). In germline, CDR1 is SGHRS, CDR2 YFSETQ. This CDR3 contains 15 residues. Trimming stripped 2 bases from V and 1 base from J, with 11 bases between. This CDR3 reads CASSFQGGRTDTQYF. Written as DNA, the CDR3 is TGCGCCAGCAGCTTCCAGGGGGGCCGCACAGATACGCAGTATTTT. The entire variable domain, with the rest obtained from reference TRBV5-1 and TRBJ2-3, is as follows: KAGVTQTPRYLIKTRGQQVTLSCSPISGHRSVSWYQQTPGQGLQFLFEYFSETQRNKGNFPGRFSGRQFSNSRSEMNVSTLELGDSALYLCASSFQGGRTDTQYFGPGTRLTVL.

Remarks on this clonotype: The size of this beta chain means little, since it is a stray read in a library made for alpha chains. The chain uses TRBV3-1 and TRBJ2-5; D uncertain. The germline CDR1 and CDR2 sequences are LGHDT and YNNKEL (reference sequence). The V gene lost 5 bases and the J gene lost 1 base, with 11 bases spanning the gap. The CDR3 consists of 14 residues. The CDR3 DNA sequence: TGTGCCAGCAGCTTGACCAGTAGCCAAGAGACCCAGTACTTC. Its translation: CASSLTSSQETQYF.

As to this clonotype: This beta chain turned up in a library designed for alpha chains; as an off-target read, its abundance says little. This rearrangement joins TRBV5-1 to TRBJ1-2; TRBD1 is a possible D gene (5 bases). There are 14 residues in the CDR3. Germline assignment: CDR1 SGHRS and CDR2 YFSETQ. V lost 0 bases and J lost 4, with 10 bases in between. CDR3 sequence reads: CASSLEGAVYGYTF. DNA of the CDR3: TGCGCCAGCAGCTTGGAAGGGGCAGTCTATGGCTACACCTTC.

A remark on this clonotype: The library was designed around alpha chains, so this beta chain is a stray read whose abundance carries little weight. The CDR3 here is CSARQGGRPQHF. The CDR3 DNA reads as TGCAGTGCTCGACAGGGGGGTCGGCCCCAGCATTTT. This rearrangement joins TRBV20-1 to TRBJ1-5; TRBD1 matches at 9 bases. The junction had 5 bases not matched to a gene; V was cut back by 5 bases and J by 9 bases. Germline V lookup: CDR1 DFQATT, CDR2 SNEGSKA (reference sequence). This CDR3 comprises 12 residues.

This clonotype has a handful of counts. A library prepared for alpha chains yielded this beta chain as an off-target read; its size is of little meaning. CDR3 sequence: CSVPLAGGQIQFF. The CDR3 nucleotides are TGCAGTGTCCCACTAGCGGGAGGCCAGATACAGTTCTTC. V gene TRBV20-1 combines with J gene TRBJ2-1; 12 nucleotides agree with TRBD2. The CDR3 length is 13 residues. Germline V gives CDR1 DFQATT, CDR2 SNEGSKA (reference sequence). V trimming: 7 bases; J trimming: 13 bases; junction bases outside the gene matches: 11.

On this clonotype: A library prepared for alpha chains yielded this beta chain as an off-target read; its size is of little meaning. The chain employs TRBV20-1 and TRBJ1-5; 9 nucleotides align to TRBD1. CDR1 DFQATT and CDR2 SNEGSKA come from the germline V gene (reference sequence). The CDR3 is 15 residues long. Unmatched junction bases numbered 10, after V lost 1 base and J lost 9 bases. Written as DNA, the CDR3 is TGCAGTGCTAGAGCGCCGGGACAGGGAATAGGGCCCCAGCATTTT. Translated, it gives CSARAPGQGIGPQHF.

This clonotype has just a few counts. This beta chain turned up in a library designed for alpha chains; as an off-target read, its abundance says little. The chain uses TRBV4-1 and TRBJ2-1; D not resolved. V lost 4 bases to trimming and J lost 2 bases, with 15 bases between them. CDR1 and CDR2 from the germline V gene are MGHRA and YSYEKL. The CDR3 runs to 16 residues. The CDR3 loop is CASSPGQARTYNEQFF. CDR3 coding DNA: TGCGCCAGCAGCCCGGGTCAGGCTAGAACCTACAATGAGCAGTTCTTC.

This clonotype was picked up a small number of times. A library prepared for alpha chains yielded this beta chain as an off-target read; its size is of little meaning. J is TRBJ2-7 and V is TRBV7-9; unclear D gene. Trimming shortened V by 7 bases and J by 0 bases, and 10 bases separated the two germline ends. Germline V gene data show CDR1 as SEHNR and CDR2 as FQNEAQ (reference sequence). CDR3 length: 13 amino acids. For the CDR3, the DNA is TGTGCCAGCACCTCGGGTGGCTCCTACGAGCAGTACTTC. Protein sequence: CASTSGGSYEQYF. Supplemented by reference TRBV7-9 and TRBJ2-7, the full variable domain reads DTGVSQNPRHKITKRGQNVTFRCDPISEHNRLYWYRQTLGQGPEFLTYFQNEAQLEKSRLLSDRFSAERPKGSFSTLEIQRTEQGDSAMYLCASTSGGSYEQYFGPGTRLTVT.

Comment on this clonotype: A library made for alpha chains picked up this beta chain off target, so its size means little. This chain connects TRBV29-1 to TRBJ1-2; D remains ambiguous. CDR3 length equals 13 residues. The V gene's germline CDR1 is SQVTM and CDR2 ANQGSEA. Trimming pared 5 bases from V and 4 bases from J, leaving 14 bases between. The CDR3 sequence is CSVSPMDGYGYTF. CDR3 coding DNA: TGCAGCGTTAGCCCCATGGACGGCTATGGCTACACCTTC. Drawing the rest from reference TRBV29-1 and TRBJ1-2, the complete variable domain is SAVISQKPSRDICQRGTSLTIQCQVDSQVTMMFWYRQQPGQSLTLIATANQGSEATYESGFVIDKFPISRPNLTFSTLTVSNMSPEDSSIYLCSVSPMDGYGYTFGSGTRLTVV.

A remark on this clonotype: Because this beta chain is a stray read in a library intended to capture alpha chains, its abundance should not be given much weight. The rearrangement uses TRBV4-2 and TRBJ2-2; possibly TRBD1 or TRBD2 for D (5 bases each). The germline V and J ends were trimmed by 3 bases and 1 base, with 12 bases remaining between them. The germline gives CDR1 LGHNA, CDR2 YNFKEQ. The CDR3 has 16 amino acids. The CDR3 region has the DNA TGTGCCAGCAGCCAGGATCGGGACGGGAACACCGGGGAGCTGTTTTTT. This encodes CASSQDRDGNTGELFF.

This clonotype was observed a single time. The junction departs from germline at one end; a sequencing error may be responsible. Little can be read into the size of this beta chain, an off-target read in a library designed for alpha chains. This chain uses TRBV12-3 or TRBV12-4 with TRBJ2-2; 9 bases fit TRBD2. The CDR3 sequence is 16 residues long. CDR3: CTSSLARTSATGELFF. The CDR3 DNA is TGTACCAGCAGTTTAGCGCGGACTAGCGCCACCGGGGAGCTGTTTTTT.

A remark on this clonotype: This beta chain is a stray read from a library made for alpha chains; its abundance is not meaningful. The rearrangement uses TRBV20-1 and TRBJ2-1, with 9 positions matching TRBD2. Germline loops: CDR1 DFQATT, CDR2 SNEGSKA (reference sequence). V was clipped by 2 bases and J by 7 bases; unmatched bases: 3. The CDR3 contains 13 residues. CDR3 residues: CSARIAGGNEQFF. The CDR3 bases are TGCAGTGCTAGAATCGCGGGAGGGAATGAGCAGTTCTTC.

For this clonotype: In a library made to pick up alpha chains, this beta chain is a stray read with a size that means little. The CDR3 coding sequence is TGTGCCAGCAGTTCCAACCGGGGCAGGGGCAATGAGCAGTTCTTC. Residues: CASSSNRGRGNEQFF. The chain links TRBV27 to TRBJ2-1, with D perhaps matching TRBD1 (6 bases). The CDR3 spans 15 residues. V was cut by 4 bases and J by 6 bases, with 16 bases left in between. The V gene's germline CDR1 is MNHEY and CDR2 SMNVEV (reference sequence).

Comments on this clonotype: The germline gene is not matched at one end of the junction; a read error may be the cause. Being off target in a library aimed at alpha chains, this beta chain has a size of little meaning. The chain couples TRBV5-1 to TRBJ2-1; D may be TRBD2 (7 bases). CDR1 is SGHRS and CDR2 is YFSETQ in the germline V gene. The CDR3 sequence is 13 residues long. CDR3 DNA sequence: TGCGCCAGCAGCCCCACCTTCTCGGGGGGACAACTCTTC. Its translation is CASSPTFSGGQLF.

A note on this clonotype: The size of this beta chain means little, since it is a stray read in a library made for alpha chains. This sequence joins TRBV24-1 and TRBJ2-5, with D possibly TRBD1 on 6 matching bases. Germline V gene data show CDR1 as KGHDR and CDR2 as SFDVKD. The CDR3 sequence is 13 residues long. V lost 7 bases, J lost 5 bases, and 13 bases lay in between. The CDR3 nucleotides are TGTGCCACCAGCAGGGGACACAGGGAGACCCAGTACTTC. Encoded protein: CATSRGHRETQYF.

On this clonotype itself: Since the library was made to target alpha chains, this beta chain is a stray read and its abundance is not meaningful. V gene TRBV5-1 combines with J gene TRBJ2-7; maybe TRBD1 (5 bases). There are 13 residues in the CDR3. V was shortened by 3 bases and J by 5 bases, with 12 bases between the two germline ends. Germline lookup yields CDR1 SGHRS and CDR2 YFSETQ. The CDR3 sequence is CASSSDTLNEQYF. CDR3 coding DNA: TGCGCCAGCAGCTCGGACACCTTGAACGAGCAGTACTTC.

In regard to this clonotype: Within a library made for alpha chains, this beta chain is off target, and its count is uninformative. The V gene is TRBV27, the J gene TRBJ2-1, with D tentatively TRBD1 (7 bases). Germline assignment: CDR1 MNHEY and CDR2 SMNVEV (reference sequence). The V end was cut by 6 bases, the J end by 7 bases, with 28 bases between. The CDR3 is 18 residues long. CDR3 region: CASSLTSRPGGRQNEQFF. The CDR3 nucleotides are TGTGCCAGCAGCTTAACCTCCCGGCCAGGGGGGAGGCAAAATGAGCAGTTCTTC.

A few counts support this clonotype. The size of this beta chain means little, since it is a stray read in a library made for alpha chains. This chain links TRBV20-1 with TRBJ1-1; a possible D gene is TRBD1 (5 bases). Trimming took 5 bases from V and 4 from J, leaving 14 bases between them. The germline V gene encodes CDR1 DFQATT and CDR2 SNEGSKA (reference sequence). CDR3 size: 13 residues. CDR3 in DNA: TGCAGTGCTCAAAAGGGGCTTGTCACTGAAGCTTTCTTT. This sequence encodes CSAQKGLVTEAFF.

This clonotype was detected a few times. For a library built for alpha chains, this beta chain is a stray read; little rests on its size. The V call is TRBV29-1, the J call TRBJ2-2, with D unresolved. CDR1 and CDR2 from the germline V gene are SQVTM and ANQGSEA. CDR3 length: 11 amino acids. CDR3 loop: CGARHTGELFF. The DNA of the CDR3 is TGCGGCGCCCGTCACACCGGGGAGCTGTTTTTT.

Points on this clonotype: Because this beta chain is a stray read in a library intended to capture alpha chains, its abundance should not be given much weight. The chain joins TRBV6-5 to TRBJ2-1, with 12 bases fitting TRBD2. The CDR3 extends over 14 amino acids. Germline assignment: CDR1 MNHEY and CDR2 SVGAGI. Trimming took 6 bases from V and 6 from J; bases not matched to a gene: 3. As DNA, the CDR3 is TGTGCCAGCAGGCCTAGCGGGGGGGTCAATGAGCAGTTCTTC. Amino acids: CASRPSGGVNEQFF.

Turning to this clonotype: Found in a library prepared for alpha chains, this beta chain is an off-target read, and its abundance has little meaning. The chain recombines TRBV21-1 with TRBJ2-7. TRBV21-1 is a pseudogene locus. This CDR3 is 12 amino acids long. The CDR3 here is CASSGNPHEQYF. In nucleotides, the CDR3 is TGTGCCAGCAGCGGGAACCCCCACGAGCAGTACTTC.

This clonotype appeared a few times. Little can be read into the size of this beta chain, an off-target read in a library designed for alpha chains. CDR3: CSARDPGALTEAFF. The CDR3 nucleotides are TGCAGTGCTAGAGATCCGGGGGCGTTGACTGAAGCTTTCTTT. V and J are TRBV20-1 and TRBJ1-1; the D gene is possibly TRBD1 (6 bases). Germline V CDR1 and CDR2: DFQATT, SNEGSKA (reference sequence). This CDR3 is built from 14 residues. The V end was cut by 0 bases, the J end by 5 bases, with 13 bases between.

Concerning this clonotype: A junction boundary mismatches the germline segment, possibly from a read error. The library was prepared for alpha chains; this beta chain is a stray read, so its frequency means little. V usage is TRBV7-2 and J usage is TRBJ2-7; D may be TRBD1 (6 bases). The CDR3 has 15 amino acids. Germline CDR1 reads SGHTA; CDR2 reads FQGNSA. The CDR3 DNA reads TGTGCCAGCAGCCAGATAGGCAGGGGCTCCCACGAGCAGTACTTC. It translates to CASSQIGRGSHEQYF.

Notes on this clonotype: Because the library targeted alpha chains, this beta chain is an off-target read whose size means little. The CDR3 sequence is CASSSGQGPYEQYF. The CDR3 region has the DNA TGTGCCAGTAGTAGTGGACAGGGTCCCTACGAGCAGTACTTC. This chain uses TRBV19 with TRBJ2-7; the match to TRBD1 covers 8 bases. The CDR3 sequence is 14 residues long. J gave up 2 bases and V 4 bases, and 4 bases lay outside the gene matches. The V gene's germline CDR1 is LNHDA and CDR2 SQIVND (reference sequence).

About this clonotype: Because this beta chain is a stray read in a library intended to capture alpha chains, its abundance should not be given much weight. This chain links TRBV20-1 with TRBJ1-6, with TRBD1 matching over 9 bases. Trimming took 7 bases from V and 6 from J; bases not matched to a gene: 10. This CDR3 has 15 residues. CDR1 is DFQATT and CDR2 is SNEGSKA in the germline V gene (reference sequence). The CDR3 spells CSVIPGQGFNSPLHF. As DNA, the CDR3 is TGCAGTGTAATTCCGGGACAGGGATTTAATTCACCCCTCCACTTT.

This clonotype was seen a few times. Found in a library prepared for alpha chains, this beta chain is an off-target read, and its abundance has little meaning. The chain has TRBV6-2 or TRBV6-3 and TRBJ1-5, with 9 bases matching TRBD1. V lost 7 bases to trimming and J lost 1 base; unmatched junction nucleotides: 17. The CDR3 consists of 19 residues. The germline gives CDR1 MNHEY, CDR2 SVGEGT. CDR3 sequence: CASTPTTGQGLLSNQPQHF. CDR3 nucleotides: TGTGCCAGCACCCCAACTACGGGACAGGGACTACTAAGCAATCAGCCCCAGCATTTT.